The 25 T cell receptor beta chains given below trace back to one sample, sequenced in a study of blood T cell repertoires in COVID-19. Libraries were prepared by immunoSEQ multiplex PCR; TCRdb keeps only in-frame clonotypes and omits some of them. Of 50,000 to 70,000 clones in the sample, more than 65% are singletons; the top ten hold more than 5%. The sequenced material came from peripheral blood. The receptors come from a woman aged 55-75 years with acute or convalescent COVID-19.

The V and J genes are TRBV6-5 and TRBJ1-2, with D possibly being TRBD1 (6 bases). V dropped 0 bases and J dropped 6 bases, with 14 bases sitting between them. The CDR3 consists of 15 residues. Germline V gene sequence: CDR1 MNHEY, CDR2 SVGAGI. The CDR3 here is CASSYSTTGRDGYTF. CDR3 bases: TGTGCCAGCAGTTACTCGACAACAGGGAGGGATGGCTACACCTTC.

V is TRBV6-1 and J is TRBJ2-3; the match to TRBD2 covers 13 bases. Germline CDR1 MNHNS, CDR2 SASEGT. CDR3 length: 17 residues. V dropped 1 base and J dropped 4; count of bases not matched to a gene: 5. In DNA, the CDR3 is TGTGCCAGCAGTGAAGGCCTGACTAGCGGGGGGTCAGATACGCAGTATTTT. It encodes CASSEGLTSGGSDTQYF.

The chain combines TRBV4-2 with TRBJ1-4; a possible D gene is TRBD1 (5 bases). V lost 5 bases, J lost 5 bases, and 15 bases lay in between. Germline CDR1 reads LGHNA; CDR2 reads YNFKEQ. This CDR3 region has 15 residues. The chain's CDR3 is CASSSFLGGNEKLFF. CDR3 in DNA: TGTGCCAGCAGCTCGTTTCTGGGGGGGAATGAAAAACTGTTTTTT.

The rearrangement links TRBV7-7 to TRBJ2-2; TRBD2 matches at 10 bases. The CDR3 has 15 amino acids. Germline V gene data show CDR1 as SSHAT and CDR2 as FNYEAQ (reference sequence). The junction had 0 bases not matched to a gene; V was cut back by 0 bases and J by 5 bases. The CDR3 reads CASSLAAGGTGELFF. CDR3 DNA: TGTGCCAGCAGCTTAGCAGCGGGAGGGACCGGGGAGCTGTTTTTT.

Remarks on this clone: This specimen includes other DNA sequences encoding the same CDR3. The V and J genes are TRBV12-3 or TRBV12-4 and TRBJ1-1; D is undetermined. Trimming removed 7 bases from V and 1 base from J, with 10 bases in between. The CDR3 is made up of 13 amino acids. The CDR3 protein is CASIRRGNTEAFF. CDR3 nucleotides: TGTGCCAGCATCCGCCGGGGGAACACTGAAGCTTTCTTT.

The chain combines TRBV5-5 with TRBJ1-2, with D possibly TRBD1 on 5 matching bases. This CDR3 region has 14 residues. V dropped 3 bases and J dropped 4 bases, with 13 bases sitting between them. Per the germline V gene, CDR1 is SGHKS and CDR2 is YYEKEE (reference sequence). The CDR3 loop is CASSYIRESYGYTF. The CDR3 DNA sequence: TGTGCCAGCAGCTATATCAGGGAATCCTATGGCTACACCTTC.

V gene TRBV11-2 combines with J gene TRBJ2-3; 10 positions match TRBD2. CDR3 length: 15 residues. In germline, CDR1 is SGHAT, CDR2 FQNNGV. V dropped 5 bases and J dropped 4; count of bases not matched to a gene: 6. The CDR3 nucleotides read TGTGCCAGCAGCGAATCTAGCGGGGGCTCAGATACGCAGTATTTT. It yields the protein CASSESSGGSDTQYF.

The chain has TRBV24-1 and TRBJ2-3; D is uncertain. The CDR3 is 14 residues long. V was pared by 3 bases and J by 2 bases, with 8 bases between. Germline V gene data show CDR1 as KGHDR and CDR2 as SFDVKD. The DNA for the CDR3 is TGTGCCACCAGTGATGGTACGGTCACAGATACGCAGTATTTT. Its protein is CATSDGTVTDTQYF.

The chain employs TRBV18 and TRBJ2-2, with D tentatively TRBD2 (6 bases). Trimming took 2 bases from V and 1 from J, leaving 11 bases between them. The CDR3 sequence is 16 residues long. Per the germline V gene, CDR1 is KGHSH and CDR2 is LQKENI. The CDR3 reads CASSPSSRGNTGELFF. The CDR3 DNA follows: TGTGCCAGCTCACCAAGTTCGCGGGGGAACACCGGGGAGCTGTTTTTT.

The chain couples TRBV7-6 to TRBJ1-3; TRBD1 aligns across 7 bases. The CDR3 totals 17 residues. V lost 5 bases and J lost 0; bases outside the gene matches: 10. Germline V gene sequence: CDR1 SGHVS, CDR2 FNYEAQ. The CDR3 region has the DNA TGTGCCAGCAGCCTTGATCAGGGGGAGAGCTCTGGAAACACCATATATTTT. Protein sequence: CASSLDQGESSGNTIYF. The whole variable domain, filled in from reference TRBV7-6 and TRBJ1-3, reads GAGVSQSPRYKVTKRGQDVALRCDPISGHVSLYWYRQALGQGPEFLTYFNYEAQQDKSGLPNDRFSAERPEGSISTLTIQRTEQRDSAMYRCASSLDQGESSGNTIYFGEGSWLTVV.

This sequence joins TRBV3-1 (or the pseudogene TRBV3-2) and TRBJ2-7; TRBD2 matches at 10 bases. Germline-derived CDR1 and CDR2 are LGHDT and YNNKEL (reference sequence). The CDR3 length is 17 residues. Trimming removed 4 bases from V and 0 bases from J; junction bases left unmatched: 9. CDR3 amino acids: CASSRRAGTSASYEQYF. The CDR3 DNA reads TGTGCCAGCAGCCGACGGGCCGGGACTAGCGCCTCCTACGAGCAGTACTTC.

Concerning this clone itself: Within the sample, other DNA sequences also encode this same CDR3. The chain employs TRBV10-2 and TRBJ1-1; a weak D match, TRBD1 (6 bases). Germline loops: CDR1 WSHSY, CDR2 SAAADI. The CDR3 is made up of 13 amino acids. Trimming cost V 5 bases and J 2 bases, with 9 bases left between them. In DNA form, the CDR3 reads TGCGCCAGCAGTCAACAGGGAAACACTGAAGCTTTCTTT. Amino acid sequence: CASSQQGNTEAFF.

The chain employs TRBV2 and TRBJ2-1; 12 nucleotides align to TRBD2. The V gene's germline CDR1 is SNHLY and CDR2 FYNNEI. The junction had 7 bases not matched to a gene; V was cut back by 5 bases and J by 8 bases. The CDR3 runs to 15 residues. For the CDR3, the DNA is TGTGCCAGCAGTTCTAGCGGGGGGGCCATCTATGAGCAGTTCTTC. It translates to CASSSSGGAIYEQFF.

This rearrangement joins TRBV5-1 to TRBJ1-1; no firm D call. V was trimmed by 2 bases and J by 4 bases, leaving 12 bases between them. CDR3 size: 14 residues. Germline CDR1 reads SGHRS; CDR2 reads YFSETQ. CDR3 bases: TGCGCCAGCAGCTTATACGGCGGGAGCACTGAAGCTTTCTTT. Translating it yields CASSLYGGSTEAFF. The full variable domain, rest sourced from reference TRBV5-1 and TRBJ1-1, is KAGVTQTPRYLIKTRGQQVTLSCSPISGHRSVSWYQQTPGQGLQFLFEYFSETQRNKGNFPGRFSGRQFSNSRSEMNVSTLELGDSALYLCASSLYGGSTEAFFGQGTRLTVV.

This chain uses TRBV5-1 with TRBJ1-2; the D gene is possibly TRBD1 (6 bases). V was trimmed by 1 base and J by 7 bases, leaving 14 bases between them. Germline assignment: CDR1 SGHRS and CDR2 YFSETQ. The CDR3 has 14 amino acids. The CDR3 bases are TGCGCCAGCAGCTTGAGCACAGGGCTGGGTGGCTACACCTTC. It specifies CASSLSTGLGGYTF. Full variable domain (missing parts from reference TRBV5-1 and TRBJ1-2): KAGVTQTPRYLIKTRGQQVTLSCSPISGHRSVSWYQQTPGQGLQFLFEYFSETQRNKGNFPGRFSGRQFSNSRSEMNVSTLELGDSALYLCASSLSTGLGGYTFGSGTRLTVV.

This CDR3 is CASSRRTGGNQPQHF. The CDR3 nucleotides read TGTGCCAGCAGCCGTCGGACAGGGGGCAATCAGCCCCAGCATTTT. The chain employs TRBV5-6 and TRBJ1-5, with 9 positions matching TRBD1. V lost 4 bases and J lost 2; bases outside the gene matches: 4. CDR1 is SGHDT, CDR2 YYEEEE, per germline. This CDR3 spans 15 amino acids.

The gene calls are TRBV5-1 and TRBJ1-6; 10 nucleotides line up with TRBD1. The CDR3 has 14 residues. Germline V gene sequence: CDR1 SGHRS, CDR2 YFSETQ. Unmatched junction bases numbered 2, after V lost 4 bases and J lost 7 bases. CDR3 sequence (DNA): TGCGCCAGCAGCACGGGACAGGGGAATTCACCCCTCCACTTT. Amino acid sequence: CASSTGQGNSPLHF.

The chain couples TRBV3-1 (or the pseudogene TRBV3-2) to TRBJ1-2; D not certain. Germline values: CDR1 LGHDT, CDR2 YNNKEL (reference sequence). Between the trimmed V and J ends, which lost 4 bases and 10 bases, there was a span of 10 bases. The CDR3 is 11 residues long. This CDR3 is CASSRQEAYTF. CDR3 sequence (DNA): TGTGCCAGCAGCCGGCAGGAGGCCTACACCTTC.

The rearrangement links TRBV12-3 or TRBV12-4 to TRBJ2-1; TRBD2 might be the D (6 bases). V lost 2 bases to trimming and J lost 10 bases, with 9 bases between them. This CDR3 has 12 residues. DNA for the CDR3: TGTGCCAGCAGTTTAAAGGGGAGGGAGCAGTTCTTC. Protein: CASSLKGREQFF.

The table lists this clone with a count of one. The genes are TRBV7-2 and TRBJ1-2; 8 nucleotides match TRBD1. Germline V gene sequence: CDR1 SGHTA, CDR2 FQGNSA. Trimming took 5 bases from V and 7 from J; bases not matched to a gene: 9. The CDR3 sequence is 14 residues long. The CDR3: CASSPGQGAVGYTF. As DNA, the CDR3 is TGTGCCAGCAGCCCAGGCCAGGGGGCGGTTGGCTACACCTTC.

This clone was counted once. The V and J genes are TRBV6-5 and TRBJ2-1, with TRBD2 matching 7 bases. This CDR3 has 15 amino acids. Germline trimming cut 7 bases from V and 1 base from J; bases unmatched to any gene: 7. Germline CDR1 is MNHEY and CDR2 is SVGAGI. CDR3 loop: CASTVSGASYNEQFF. The CDR3 DNA is TGTGCCAGCACCGTCAGCGGGGCATCCTACAATGAGCAGTTCTTC.

This clone occurred once. This sequence joins TRBV6-5 and TRBJ1-2; D is perhaps TRBD1 (6 bases). This CDR3 is built from 13 residues. Germline CDR1 is MNHEY and CDR2 is SVGAGI. Trimming left V 6 bases short and J 7 bases short, with 15 bases between. The CDR3 is CASSRGSTTGYTF. The CDR3, as DNA: TGTGCCAGCAGCAGGGGCAGTACCACTGGCTACACCTTC.

The genes are TRBV9 and TRBJ2-2; D remains unclear. This CDR3 is built from 15 residues. Looked up from germline, CDR1 is SGDLS and CDR2 is YYNGEE. The V end was cut by 0 bases, the J end by 6 bases, with 12 bases between. CDR3 DNA: TGTGCCAGCAGCGTAGCCGGCTATAGCCCCGGGGAGCTGTTTTTT. The encoded protein is CASSVAGYSPGELFF.

The chain recombines TRBV5-1 with TRBJ2-3; the D gene is possibly TRBD1 (5 bases). V was trimmed by 5 bases and J by 0 bases, leaving 7 bases between them. Germline lookup yields CDR1 SGHRS and CDR2 YFSETQ. The CDR3 consists of 13 residues. In nucleotides, the CDR3 is TGCGCCAGCAGAGGGGCGAGCACAGATACGCAGTATTTT. Amino acid sequence: CASRGASTDTQYF.

V and J are TRBV9 and TRBJ1-5; a possible D gene is TRBD1 (5 bases). V lost 7 bases and J 6 bases, leaving 11 bases between the germline ends. CDR3 size: 12 residues. CDR1 and CDR2 from the germline V gene are SGDLS and YYNGEE. The CDR3 loop reads CASGGEGQPQHF. The DNA for the CDR3 is TGTGCCAGCGGAGGGGAGGGTCAGCCCCAGCATTTT.